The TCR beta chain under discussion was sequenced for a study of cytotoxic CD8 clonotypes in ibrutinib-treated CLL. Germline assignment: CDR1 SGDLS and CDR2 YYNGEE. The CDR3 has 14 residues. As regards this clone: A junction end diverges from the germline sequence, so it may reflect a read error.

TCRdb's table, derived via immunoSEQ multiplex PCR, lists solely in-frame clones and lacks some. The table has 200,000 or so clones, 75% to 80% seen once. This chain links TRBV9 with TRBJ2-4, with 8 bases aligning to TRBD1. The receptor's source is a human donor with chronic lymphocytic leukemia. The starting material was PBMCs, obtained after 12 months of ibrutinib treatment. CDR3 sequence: CASSVGTGQYERTF. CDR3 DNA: TGTGCCAGCAGCGTTGGGACAGGACAATATGAGAGAACCTTC.